Listed below are T cell receptor beta chains from one sample, sequenced in a study of T cells after posttransplantation cyclophosphamide. Assay used: immunoSEQ multiplex PCR; TCRdb lists only in-frame clones, some missing. Seen here are thousands of clones, about 88% observed once, and the top ten hold approximately 1.5%. The sequencing sample was made of memory CD4+ T cells sorted from PBMCs. The receptors were sampled from a woman aged 55-69 years in good health, CMV-negative, and a related stem cell transplant donor. The CDR3 runs from the conserved cysteine through the conserved F or W.

v_call,j_call,cdr3_aa
TRBV4-3,TRBJ2-3,CASSQDAPGSTDTQYF
TRBV7-3,TRBJ2-1,CASSPPGQGAAEQFF
TRBV19,TRBJ2-1,CASRPRGHGSPYEQFF
TRBV10-2,TRBJ1-2,CASSDGGQSLYGYTF
TRBV5-4,TRBJ2-1,CASSLGQTYNEQFF
TRBV28,TRBJ1-5,CASSLRGQGNQPQHF
TRBV7-3,TRBJ1-1,CASSLRQGSTEAFF
TRBV7-9,TRBJ2-3,CASSSGRLANMDTQYF
TRBV18,TRBJ2-7,CASSPPRQGYEQYF
TRBV19,TRBJ1-1,CASTPTGGYITEAFF
TRBV5-4,TRBJ2-5,CASSWGGLAGVQETQYF
TRBV6-6,TRBJ2-5,CASRRPGGQETQYF
TRBV28,TRBJ2-2,CASKRDRGRTGELFF
TRBV7-9,TRBJ1-2,CASSSRTGAGGYTF
TRBV9,TRBJ1-6,CASREGTEYNSPLHF
TRBV9,TRBJ2-2,CASSVGVSGFIGELFF
TRBV6-1,TRBJ1-6,CASNPQTGRNSPLHF
TRBV5-4,TRBJ2-7,CASSPGLAGVGSSYEQYF
TRBV27,TRBJ2-3,CASSLQDFTSTDTQYF
TRBV9,TRBJ2-3,CASSPSGGLAGGPGTDTQYF
TRBV29-1,TRBJ2-4,CSVAVLGGNIQYF
TRBV19,TRBJ2-6,CASHDSRAPGGANVLTF
TRBV21-1,TRBJ2-7,CASSKVGTSGSGTYEQYF
TRBV11-1,TRBJ1-1,CASRQDRLNTEAFF
TRBV28,TRBJ2-3,CASSPVGVRGGDTQYF
TRBV11-3,TRBJ1-1,CASSLDATTEAFF
TRBV6-1,TRBJ1-1,CASSAGSTNTEAFF
TRBV30,TRBJ1-1,CAWTKGALGLILNTEAFF
TRBV11-3,TRBJ2-2,CASSFSSPGELFF
TRBV6-5,TRBJ2-6,CASSAVAGANVLTF
TRBV7-2,TRBJ2-3,CASSLSGRIGTQYF
TRBV30,TRBJ2-3,CAWSPPGASDTQYF
TRBV28,TRBJ1-2,CASSLPTGGRGYTF
TRBV7-9,TRBJ2-2,CASRRTGNTGELFF
TRBV9,TRBJ2-5,CASSVDGGRETQYF
TRBV6-1,TRBJ1-2,CASSAWDSTITNYGYTF
TRBV7-3,TRBJ2-2,CASSPQPTSGRNTGELFF
TRBV27,TRBJ2-3,CASSSLVALSTDTQYF
TRBV5-1,TRBJ2-3,CASSLSSGSTDTQYF
TRBV5-1,TRBJ2-6,CASNRDSGSGANVLTF
TRBV5-8,TRBJ2-3,CASSLGLAGATDTQYF
TRBV7-2,TRBJ2-7,CASSSPGREQYF
TRBV6-1,TRBJ1-1,CASSELGSLKAFF
TRBV7-8,TRBJ2-5,CASSRSGLETQYF
TRBV28,TRBJ2-5,CASSVEGLRDQYF
TRBV2,TRBJ2-1,CARGAGGPSNEQFF